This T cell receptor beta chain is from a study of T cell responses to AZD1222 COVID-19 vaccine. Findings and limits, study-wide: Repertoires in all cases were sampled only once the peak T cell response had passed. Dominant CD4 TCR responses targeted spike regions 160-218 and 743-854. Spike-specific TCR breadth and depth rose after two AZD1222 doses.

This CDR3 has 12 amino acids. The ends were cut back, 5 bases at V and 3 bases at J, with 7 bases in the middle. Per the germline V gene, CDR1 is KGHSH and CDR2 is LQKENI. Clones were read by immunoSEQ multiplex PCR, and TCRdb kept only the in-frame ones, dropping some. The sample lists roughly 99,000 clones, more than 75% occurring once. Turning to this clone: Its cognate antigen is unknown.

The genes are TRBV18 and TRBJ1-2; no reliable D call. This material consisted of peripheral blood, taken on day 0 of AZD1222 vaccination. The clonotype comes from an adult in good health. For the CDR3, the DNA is TGTGCCAGCTCATACGGGGACTATGGCTACACCTTC. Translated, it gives CASSYGDYGYTF. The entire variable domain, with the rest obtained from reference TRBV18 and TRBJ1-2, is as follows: NAGVMQNPRHLVRRRGQEARLRCSPMKGHSHVYWYRQLPEEGLKFMVYLQKENIIDESGMPKERFSAEFPKEGPSILRIQQVVRGDSAAYFCASSYGDYGYTFGSGTRLTVV.